This T cell receptor beta chain was captured by sequencing in a study of identical twins. The study, taken as a whole, reports: The study found weaker excess twin sharing in beta out-of-frame sequences. Within twin pairs, the out-of-frame alpha sequences they shared showed excess low generation probability.

Regarding this clonotype: The target antigen is unknown.

J was trimmed by 3 bases and V by 3 bases; bases with no gene match: 4. Germline V gene lookup returns CDR1 MNHEY and CDR2 SVGAGI. This CDR3 spans 15 amino acids. TCRdb ran MiXCR on the 5' RACE reads and lists one entry per CDR3 protein. The data contain approximately 550,000 distinct CDR3 sequences, 20% to 25% of them singletons. In addition, the sample was reused for a study of yellow fever vaccine responses in identical twins.

This chain connects TRBV6-5 to TRBJ2-3; the match to TRBD2 covers 9 bases. The sequenced sample was CD4+ T cells sorted from blood. The clonotype originates from a woman in her late teens or twenties in good health. This chain's CDR3 is CASSYGGGGTDTQYF. DNA for the CDR3: TGTGCCAGCAGTTATGGCGGGGGGGGAACAGATACGCAGTATTTT.